These T cell receptor beta chains were read from a single sample in a study of cytotoxic CD8 clonotypes in ibrutinib-treated CLL. Clones were sequenced by immunoSEQ multiplex PCR, and TCRdb holds only the in-frame ones, with some missing. The sample consists of around 140,000 clones, about 80% of them appearing once. The sample consisted of PBMCs, taken after 12 months of ibrutinib treatment. These receptors were obtained from a human donor with chronic lymphocytic leukemia. CDR3s include the opening cysteine and the closing phenylalanine or tryptophan. The D gene is left open where the match is weak. Clone sizes are given selectively: once, few, many, or a class where the clone is expanded.

DNA,CDR3,length,size,D,J,V
TGTGCCAGCAGCTCGTCTCGGGGAATTGAGGATGGCTACACCTTC,CASSSSRGIEDGYTF,15,.,.,TRBJ1-2,TRBV7-9
TGTGCCAGCAGTTCACCGGGACGGGGCTACGAGCAGTACTTC,CASSSPGRGYEQYF,14,.,.,TRBJ2-7,TRBV28
TGTGCCATCAGTGAGTCCCGTGGGGGAGTCTCGGGTGAGCAGTTCTTC,CAISESRGGVSGEQFF,16,.,.,TRBJ2-1,TRBV10-3
TGTGCCAGCAATAATCGGGGACAGGTATTAGAAAAACTGTTTTTT,CASNNRGQVLEKLFF,15,few,TRBD1,TRBJ1-4,TRBV4-2
TGCGCCAGCAGCCAAGTGGGGCGGGGCGGGAAGGACGAGCAGTACTTC,CASSQVGRGGKDEQYF,16,.,.,TRBJ2-7,TRBV4-1
TGTGCCAGCAGCTTAGTCGCGGGATCCGGGGAGCTGTTTTTT,CASSLVAGSGELFF,14,.,.,TRBJ2-2,TRBV7-9
TGCGCCAGCCCCAGATGGGACGGGAATCAGCCCCAGCATTTT,CASPRWDGNQPQHF,14,few,.,TRBJ1-5,TRBV10-1
TGTGCCACCAGCCCTACGGGGCTCCCCTCCTACGAGCAGTACTTC,CATSPTGLPSYEQYF,15,.,.,TRBJ2-7,TRBV15
TGTGCCTGCAGTGAAAATGAAAAACTGTTTTTT,CACSENEKLFF,11,.,.,TRBJ1-4,TRBV30
TGTGCCAGCACCGTACAGGGGGCGTTTCAGCCCCAGCATTTT,CASTVQGAFQPQHF,14,.,TRBD1,TRBJ1-5,TRBV2
TGTGCCATCAGCAACAGGGGCGAAGAGACCCAGTACTTC,CAISNRGEETQYF,13,.,TRBD1,TRBJ2-5,TRBV10-3
TGTGCCATCAGTGGATGGAATCAGCCCCAGCATTTT,CAISGWNQPQHF,12,.,.,TRBJ1-5,TRBV10-3
TGTGCCAGCAAGGACAGGGAACTGGGGTACGAGCAGTACTTC,CASKDRELGYEQYF,14,.,TRBD1,TRBJ2-7,TRBV6-1
TGCGCCAGCAGCCAAGCCGCATTATCAGGGAACACTGAAGCTTTCTTT,CASSQAALSGNTEAFF,16,.,.,TRBJ1-1,TRBV4-1